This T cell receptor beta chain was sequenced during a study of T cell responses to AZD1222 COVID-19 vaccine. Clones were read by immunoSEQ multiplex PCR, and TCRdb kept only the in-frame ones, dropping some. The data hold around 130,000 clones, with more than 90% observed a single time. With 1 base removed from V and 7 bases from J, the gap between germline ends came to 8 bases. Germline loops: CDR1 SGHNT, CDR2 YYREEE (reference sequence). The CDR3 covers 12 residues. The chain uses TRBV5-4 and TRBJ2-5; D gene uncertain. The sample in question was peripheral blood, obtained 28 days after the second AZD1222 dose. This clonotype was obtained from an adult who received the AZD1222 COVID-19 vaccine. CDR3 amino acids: CASSLSTGTQYF. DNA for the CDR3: TGTGCCAGCAGCTTGAGTACCGGGACCCAGTACTTC.